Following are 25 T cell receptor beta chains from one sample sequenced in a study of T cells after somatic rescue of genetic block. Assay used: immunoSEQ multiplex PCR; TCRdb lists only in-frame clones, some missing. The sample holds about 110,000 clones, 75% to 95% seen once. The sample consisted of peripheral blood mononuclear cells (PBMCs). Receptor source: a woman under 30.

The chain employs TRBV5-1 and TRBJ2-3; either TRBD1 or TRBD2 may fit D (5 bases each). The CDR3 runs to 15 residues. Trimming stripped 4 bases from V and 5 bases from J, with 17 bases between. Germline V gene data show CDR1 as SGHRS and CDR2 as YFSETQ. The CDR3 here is CASSTGAYGGDTQYF. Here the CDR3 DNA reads TGCGCCAGCAGCACCGGGGCCTATGGAGGAGATACGCAGTATTTT.

Here the CDR3 DNA reads TGCGCCAGCAGCTTGGCAACCCGGGACAGGGGGTACAATGAGCAGTTCTTC. Protein sequence: CASSLATRDRGYNEQFF. V is TRBV5-1 and J is TRBJ2-1; 11 bases match TRBD1. From germline, CDR1 is SGHRS and CDR2 YFSETQ. CDR3 length: 17 residues. Trimming took 0 bases from V and 4 from J; bases not matched to a gene: 6.

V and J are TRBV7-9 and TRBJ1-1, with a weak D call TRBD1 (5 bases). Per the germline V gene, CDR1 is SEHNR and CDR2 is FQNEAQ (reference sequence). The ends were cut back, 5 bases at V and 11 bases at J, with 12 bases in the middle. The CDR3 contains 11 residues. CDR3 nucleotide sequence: TGTGCCAGCAGCCCCCCCGGGGCGGCTTTCTTT. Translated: CASSPPGAAFF.

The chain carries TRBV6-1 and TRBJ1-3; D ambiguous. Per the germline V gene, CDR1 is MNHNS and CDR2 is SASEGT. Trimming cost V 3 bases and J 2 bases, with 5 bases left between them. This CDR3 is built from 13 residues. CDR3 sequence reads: CASSDGPGNTIYF. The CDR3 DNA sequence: TGTGCCAGCAGTGATGGTCCTGGAAACACCATATATTTT.

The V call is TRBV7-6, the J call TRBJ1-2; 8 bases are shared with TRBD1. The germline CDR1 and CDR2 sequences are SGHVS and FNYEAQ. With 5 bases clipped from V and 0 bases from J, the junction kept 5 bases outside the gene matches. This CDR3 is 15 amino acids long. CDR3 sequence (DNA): TGTGCCAGCAGCCTTGGGACAGGTCCTAACTATGGCTACACCTTC. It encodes CASSLGTGPNYGYTF.

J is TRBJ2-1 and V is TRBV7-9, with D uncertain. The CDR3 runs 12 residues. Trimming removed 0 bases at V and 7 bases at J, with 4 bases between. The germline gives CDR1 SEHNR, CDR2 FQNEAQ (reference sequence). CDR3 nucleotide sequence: TGTGCCAGCAGCTTAGCCCAGAATGAGCAGTTCTTC. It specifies CASSLAQNEQFF.

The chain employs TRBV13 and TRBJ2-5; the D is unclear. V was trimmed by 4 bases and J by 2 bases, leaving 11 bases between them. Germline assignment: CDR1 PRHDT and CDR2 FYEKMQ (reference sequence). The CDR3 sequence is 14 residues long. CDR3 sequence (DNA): TGTGCCAGCAGCTCGACATCGAGGCAAGAGACCCAGTACTTC. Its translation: CASSSTSRQETQYF.

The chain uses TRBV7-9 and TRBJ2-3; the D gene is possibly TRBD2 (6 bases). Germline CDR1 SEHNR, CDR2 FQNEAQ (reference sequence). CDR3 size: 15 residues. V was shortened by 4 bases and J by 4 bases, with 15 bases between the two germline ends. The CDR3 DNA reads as TGTGCCAGCAGCTCTGACACGGGACTGGCAGATACGCAGTATTTT. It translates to CASSSDTGLADTQYF.

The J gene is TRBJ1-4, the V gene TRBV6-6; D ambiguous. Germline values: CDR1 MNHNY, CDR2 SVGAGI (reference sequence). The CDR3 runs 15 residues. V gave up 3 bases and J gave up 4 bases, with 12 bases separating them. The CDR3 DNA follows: TGTGCCAGCAGTTATCCCAGCCAATTTAATGAAAAACTGTTTTTT. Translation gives CASSYPSQFNEKLFF.

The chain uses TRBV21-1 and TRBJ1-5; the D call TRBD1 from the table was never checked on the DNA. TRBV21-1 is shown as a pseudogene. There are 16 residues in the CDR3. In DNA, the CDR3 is TGTGCCAGCAGCAAATCCCTTGACAGGGAAAGTCAGCCCCAGCATTTT. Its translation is CASSKSLDRESQPQHF.

CDR3 DNA sequence: TGTGCCAGCAGCAAAGCTTTTACAGGGGGCGACAATAACTATGGCTACACCTTC. This translates into CASSKAFTGGDNNYGYTF. The chain has TRBV21-1 and TRBJ1-2; the D call in the table, TRBD1, was not verified against the DNA. TRBV21-1 is labeled a pseudogene. This CDR3 region has 18 residues.

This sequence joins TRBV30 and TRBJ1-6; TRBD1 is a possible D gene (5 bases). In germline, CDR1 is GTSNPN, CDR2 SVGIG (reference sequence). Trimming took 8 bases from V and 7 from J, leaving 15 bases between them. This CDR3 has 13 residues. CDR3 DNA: TGTGCCCTTAGTACAGGTTCCAATTCACCCCTCCACTTT. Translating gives CALSTGSNSPLHF.

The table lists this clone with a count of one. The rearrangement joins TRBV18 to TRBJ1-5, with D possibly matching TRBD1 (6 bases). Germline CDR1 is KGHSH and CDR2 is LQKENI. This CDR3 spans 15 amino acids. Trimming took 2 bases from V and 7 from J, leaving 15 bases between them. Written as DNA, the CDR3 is TGTGCCAGCTCACCAGAGGAGGGGGGGTACCAGCCCCAGCATTTT. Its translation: CASSPEEGGYQPQHF. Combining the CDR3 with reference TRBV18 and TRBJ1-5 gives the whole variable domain NAGVMQNPRHLVRRRGQEARLRCSPMKGHSHVYWYRQLPEEGLKFMVYLQKENIIDESGMPKERFSAEFPKEGPSILRIQQVVRGDSAAYFCASSPEEGGYQPQHFGDGTRLSIL.

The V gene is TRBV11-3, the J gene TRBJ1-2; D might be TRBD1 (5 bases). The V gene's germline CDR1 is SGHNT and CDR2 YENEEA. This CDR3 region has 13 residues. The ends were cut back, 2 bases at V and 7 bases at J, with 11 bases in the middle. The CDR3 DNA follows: TGTGCCAGCAGCTTACTTGGGGCGATTGGCTACACCTTC. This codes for CASSLLGAIGYTF.

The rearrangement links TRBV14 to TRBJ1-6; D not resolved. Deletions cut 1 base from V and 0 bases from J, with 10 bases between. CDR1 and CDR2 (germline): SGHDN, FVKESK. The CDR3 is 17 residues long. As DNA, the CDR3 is TGTGCCAGCAGCCAAGTGCTGGGGAGCTCCTATAATTCACCCCTCCACTTT. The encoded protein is CASSQVLGSSYNSPLHF.

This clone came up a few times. The CDR3 nucleotides read TGTGCCTGGACCGCTCATGACGGAGCCTCCTACAATGAGCAGTTCTTC. It specifies CAWTAHDGASYNEQFF. The chain uses TRBV30 and TRBJ2-1; D not resolved. The V gene lost 4 bases and the J gene lost 0 bases, with 16 bases spanning the gap. Germline-derived CDR1 and CDR2 are GTSNPN and SVGIG (reference sequence). The CDR3 sequence is 16 residues long.

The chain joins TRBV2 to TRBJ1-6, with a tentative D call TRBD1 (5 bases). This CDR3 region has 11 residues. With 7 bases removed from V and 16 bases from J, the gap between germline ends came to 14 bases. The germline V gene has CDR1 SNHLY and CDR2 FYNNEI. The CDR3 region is CASNIQALLHF. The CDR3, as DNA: TGTGCCAGCAACATACAGGCGTTGCTCCACTTT.

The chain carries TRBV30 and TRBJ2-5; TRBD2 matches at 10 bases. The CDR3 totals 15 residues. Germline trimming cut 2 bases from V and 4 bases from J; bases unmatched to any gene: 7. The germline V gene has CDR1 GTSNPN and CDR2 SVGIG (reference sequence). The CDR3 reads CAWSHGASGGETQYF. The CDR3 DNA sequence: TGTGCCTGGAGTCACGGTGCTAGCGGGGGAGAGACCCAGTACTTC.

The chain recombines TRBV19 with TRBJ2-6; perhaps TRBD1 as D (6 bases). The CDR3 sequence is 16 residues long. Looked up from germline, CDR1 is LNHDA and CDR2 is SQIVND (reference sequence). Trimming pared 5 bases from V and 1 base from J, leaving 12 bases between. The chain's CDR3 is CASSSLTGSGANVLTF. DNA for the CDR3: TGTGCCAGTAGTTCACTTACAGGGTCTGGGGCCAACGTCCTGACTTTC.

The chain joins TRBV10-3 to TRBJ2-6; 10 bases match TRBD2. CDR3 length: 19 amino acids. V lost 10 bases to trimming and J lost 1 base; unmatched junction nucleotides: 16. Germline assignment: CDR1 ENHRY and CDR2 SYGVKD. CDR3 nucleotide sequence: TGTGCCACCCTAATCTTCCTAGCGGGGGAAGGGTCTGGGGCCAACGTCCTGACTTTC. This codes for CATLIFLAGEGSGANVLTF.

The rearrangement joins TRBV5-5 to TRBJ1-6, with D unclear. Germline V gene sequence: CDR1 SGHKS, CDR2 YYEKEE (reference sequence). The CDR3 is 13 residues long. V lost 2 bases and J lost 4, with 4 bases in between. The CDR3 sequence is CASSFNYNSPLHF. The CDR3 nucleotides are TGTGCCAGCAGCTTTAATTATAATTCACCCCTCCACTTT.

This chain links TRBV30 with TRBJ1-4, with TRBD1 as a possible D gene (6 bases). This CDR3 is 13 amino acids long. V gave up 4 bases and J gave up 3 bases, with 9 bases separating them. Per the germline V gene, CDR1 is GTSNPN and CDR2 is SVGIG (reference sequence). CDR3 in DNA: TGTGCCTGGATGGGACATCCTAATGAAAAACTGTTTTTT. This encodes CAWMGHPNEKLFF.

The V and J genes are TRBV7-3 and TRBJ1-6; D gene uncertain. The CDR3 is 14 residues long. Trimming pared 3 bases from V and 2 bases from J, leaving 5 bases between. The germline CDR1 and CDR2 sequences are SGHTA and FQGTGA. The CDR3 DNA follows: TGTGCCAGCAGCTTGGCAGCCTATAATTCACCCCTCCACTTT. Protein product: CASSLAAYNSPLHF.

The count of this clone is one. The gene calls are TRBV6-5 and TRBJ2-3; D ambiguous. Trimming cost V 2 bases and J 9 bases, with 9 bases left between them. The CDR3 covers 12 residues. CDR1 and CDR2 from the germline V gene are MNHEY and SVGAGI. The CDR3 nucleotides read TGTGCCAGCAGTTACCAAAAGGGAACGCAGTATTTT. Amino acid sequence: CASSYQKGTQYF.

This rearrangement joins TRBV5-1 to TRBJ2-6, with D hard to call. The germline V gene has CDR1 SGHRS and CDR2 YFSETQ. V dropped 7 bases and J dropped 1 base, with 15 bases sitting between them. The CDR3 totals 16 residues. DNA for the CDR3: TGCGCCAGCCTCCTGCTATTGAGTTCTGGGGCCAACGTCCTGACTTTC. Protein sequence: CASLLLLSSGANVLTF.